The rows below give T cell receptor beta chains drawn from one sample of a study of early T cells in non-severe SARS-CoV-2 infection. A single record per CDR3 protein comes from TCRdb applying MiXCR to the 5' RACE reads. Here the sample spans around 99,000 distinct CDR3 sequences, roughly 15% being singletons. Specimen: whole blood, collected at baseline. These receptors were collected from an adult who was a healthcare worker with PCR-confirmed SARS-CoV-2 infection or an uninfected control (not recorded which). Both conserved end residues are part of each CDR3. A D gene is named only where the DNA matches it firmly. A clone size is listed for some rows: how often the clone was seen (once, few, many), or a class if it is expanded.

j_gene: TRBJ2-3; v_gene: TRBV12-3/TRBV12-4; abundance: few; len: 15; d_gene: NA; CDR3nt: TGTGCCAGCAGTTCCCAAGGAGCAACCATTTATACGAGGGATTTT; CDR3aa: CASSSQGATIYTRDF
j_gene: TRBJ2-5; v_gene: TRBV2; abundance: NA; len: 11; d_gene: NA; CDR3nt: TGTGCCAGCGGGCGCAAAGAGACCCAGTACTTC; CDR3aa: CASGRKETQYF
j_gene: TRBJ2-1; v_gene: TRBV7-3; abundance: few; len: 13; d_gene: TRBD2; CDR3nt: TGTGCCAGCAGCTCCGGACTAGCCGATGAGCAGTTCTTC; CDR3aa: CASSSGLADEQFF
j_gene: TRBJ2-5; v_gene: TRBV7-6; abundance: NA; len: 16; d_gene: NA; CDR3nt: TGTGCCAGCAGCTTAGGAGCAGGGAATGTACAAGAGACCCAGTACTTC; CDR3aa: CASSLGAGNVQETQYF
j_gene: TRBJ2-1; v_gene: TRBV20-1; abundance: many; len: 15; d_gene: NA; CDR3nt: TGCAGTGCTAGTCTCCGGGACCAGGTCTACAATGAGCAGTTCTTC; CDR3aa: CSASLRDQVYNEQFF
j_gene: TRBJ2-3; v_gene: TRBV19; abundance: NA; len: 16; d_gene: NA; CDR3nt: TGTGCCAGTAGTTTGGCGGGACGTGGTGAAGGCGATACGCAGTATTTT; CDR3aa: CASSLAGRGEGDTQYF
j_gene: TRBJ2-7; v_gene: TRBV6-5; abundance: many; len: 16; d_gene: NA; CDR3nt: TGTGCCAGCAGTTCCCTCCCGGCCAGCGCCTCCTACGAGCAGTACTTC; CDR3aa: CASSSLPASASYEQYF
j_gene: TRBJ2-1; v_gene: TRBV27; abundance: many; len: 15; d_gene: NA; CDR3nt: TGTGCCAGCAGTTTGGGGGGCTATACTTACAATGAGCAGTTCTTC; CDR3aa: CASSLGGYTYNEQFF
j_gene: TRBJ2-2; v_gene: TRBV6-2/TRBV6-3; abundance: NA; len: 14; d_gene: NA; CDR3nt: TGTGCCAGCAATGGGGCAGGGGTCACCGGGGAGCTGTTTTTT; CDR3aa: CASNGAGVTGELFF
j_gene: TRBJ2-1; v_gene: TRBV2; abundance: many; len: 13; d_gene: NA; CDR3nt: TGTGCCAGCAGTGATCCGAGGGCAAATGAGCAGTTCTTC; CDR3aa: CASSDPRANEQFF
j_gene: TRBJ2-7; v_gene: TRBV18; abundance: many; len: 15; d_gene: NA; CDR3nt: TGTGCCAGCTCACCACCGAATCGGGGTTCCTACGAGCAGTACTTC; CDR3aa: CASSPPNRGSYEQYF
j_gene: TRBJ1-5; v_gene: TRBV20-1; abundance: many; len: 13; d_gene: TRBD1; CDR3nt: TGCAGTGCTAGTAGGGGGCCAGGGCAGCCCCAGCATTTT; CDR3aa: CSASRGPGQPQHF
j_gene: TRBJ2-5; v_gene: TRBV12-3/TRBV12-4; abundance: NA; len: 19; d_gene: TRBD2; CDR3nt: TGTGCCAGCAGTTTAGCGCCCCCGGCTAGCGGGAGGTTGATCGAGACCCAGTACTTC; CDR3aa: CASSLAPPASGRLIETQYF
j_gene: TRBJ2-4; v_gene: TRBV20-1; abundance: many; len: 12; d_gene: NA; CDR3nt: TGCAGTGCGGATACAGGGTTAAACATTCAGTACTTC; CDR3aa: CSADTGLNIQYF
j_gene: TRBJ1-2; v_gene: TRBV27; abundance: NA; len: 14; d_gene: NA; CDR3nt: TGTGCCAGCAGTCGGAATCAGGGAGAGTATGGCTACACCTTC; CDR3aa: CASSRNQGEYGYTF
j_gene: TRBJ2-3; v_gene: TRBV7-3; abundance: NA; len: 15; d_gene: TRBD2; CDR3nt: TGTGCCAGCAGCTTAATAGCGGGAGGGCCTCTTACGCAGTATTTT; CDR3aa: CASSLIAGGPLTQYF
j_gene: TRBJ1-3; v_gene: TRBV18; abundance: NA; len: 18; d_gene: TRBD1; CDR3nt: TGTGCCAGCTCACCACCTTCCTGGGACAGGAACTCTGGAAACACCATATATTTT; CDR3aa: CASSPPSWDRNSGNTIYF
j_gene: TRBJ2-3; v_gene: TRBV6-2/TRBV6-3; abundance: NA; len: 17; d_gene: TRBD2; CDR3nt: TGTGCCAGCAGTTCCCGGCCCGGGACTAGCGGGATGAATACGCAGTATTTT; CDR3aa: CASSSRPGTSGMNTQYF
j_gene: TRBJ2-3; v_gene: TRBV4-3; abundance: NA; len: 16; d_gene: NA; CDR3nt: TGCGCCAGCAGCCAAGATAAGGGTAGGGGCACAGATACGCAGTATTTT; CDR3aa: CASSQDKGRGTDTQYF
j_gene: TRBJ1-5; v_gene: TRBV28; abundance: many; len: 15; d_gene: NA; CDR3nt: TGTGCCAGCAGTTTGAATCGGGGGCGCGCTCAGCCCCAGCATTTT; CDR3aa: CASSLNRGRAQPQHF
j_gene: TRBJ1-2; v_gene: TRBV3-1; abundance: many; len: 16; d_gene: NA; CDR3nt: TGTGCCAGCAGCCAAGATATGCCCGATGGGAACTATGGCTACACCTTC; CDR3aa: CASSQDMPDGNYGYTF
j_gene: TRBJ2-5; v_gene: TRBV18; abundance: NA; len: 16; d_gene: TRBD2; CDR3nt: TGTGCCAGCTCACCAAATATAGCGGGACTCACGGAGACCCAGTACTTC; CDR3aa: CASSPNIAGLTETQYF
j_gene: TRBJ2-2; v_gene: TRBV5-4; abundance: few; len: 17; d_gene: TRBD2; CDR3nt: TGTGCCAGCAGCGCCCTCCGATCGGGGGGGGTCACCGGGGAACTGTTTTTT; CDR3aa: CASSALRSGGVTGELFF
j_gene: TRBJ2-1; v_gene: TRBV12-3/TRBV12-4; abundance: many; len: 16; d_gene: TRBD2; CDR3nt: TGTGCCAGCAGTTTCCGGACTAGCGGAGCATACAATGAGCAGTTCTTC; CDR3aa: CASSFRTSGAYNEQFF
j_gene: TRBJ2-7; v_gene: TRBV20-1; abundance: NA; len: 14; d_gene: TRBD1; CDR3nt: TGCAGTGCTAACCCGGGACAGGGGGACTACGAGCAGTACTTC; CDR3aa: CSANPGQGDYEQYF
j_gene: TRBJ2-1; v_gene: TRBV11-2; abundance: NA; len: 13; d_gene: NA; CDR3nt: TGTGCCAGCAGCTTTGATTGGAAGGGGGAGCAGTTCTTC; CDR3aa: CASSFDWKGEQFF
j_gene: TRBJ1-2; v_gene: TRBV27; abundance: NA; len: 13; d_gene: TRBD1; CDR3nt: TGTGCCAGCAGTACCAGACAGGGGTATGGCTACACCTTC; CDR3aa: CASSTRQGYGYTF
j_gene: TRBJ2-4; v_gene: TRBV29-1; abundance: NA; len: 13; d_gene: NA; CDR3nt: TGCAGCGTTGAAGGTCTTGGAGATCGCATTCAGTACTTC; CDR3aa: CSVEGLGDRIQYF
j_gene: TRBJ2-2; v_gene: TRBV5-1; abundance: few; len: 16; d_gene: TRBD2; CDR3nt: TGCGCCAGCAGCCGGACCCTAGCGGGAGCCCCCGGGGAGCTGTTTTTT; CDR3aa: CASSRTLAGAPGELFF
j_gene: TRBJ2-1; v_gene: TRBV5-1; abundance: NA; len: 16; d_gene: TRBD2; CDR3nt: TGCGCCAGCAGCTTTGGGCGGGAGCTGAGGTACAATGAGCAGTTCTTC; CDR3aa: CASSFGRELRYNEQFF
j_gene: TRBJ2-7; v_gene: TRBV7-2; abundance: NA; len: 13; d_gene: NA; CDR3nt: TGTGCCAGCAGCCCGCAGGTATCCTACGAGCAGTACTTC; CDR3aa: CASSPQVSYEQYF